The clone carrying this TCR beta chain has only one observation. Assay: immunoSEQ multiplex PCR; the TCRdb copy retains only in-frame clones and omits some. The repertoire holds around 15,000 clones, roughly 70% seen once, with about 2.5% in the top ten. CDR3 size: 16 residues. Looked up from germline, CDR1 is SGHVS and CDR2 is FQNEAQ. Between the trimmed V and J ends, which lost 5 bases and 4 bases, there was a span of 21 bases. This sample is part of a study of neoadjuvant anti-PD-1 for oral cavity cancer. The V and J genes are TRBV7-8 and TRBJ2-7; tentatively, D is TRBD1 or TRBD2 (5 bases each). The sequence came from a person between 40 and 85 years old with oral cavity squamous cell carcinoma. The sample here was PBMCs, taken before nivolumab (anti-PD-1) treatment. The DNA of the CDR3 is TGTGCCAGCAGCACATACTGGGGCCAGGGAGTTTACGAGCAGTACTTC. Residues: CASSTYWGQGVYEQYF. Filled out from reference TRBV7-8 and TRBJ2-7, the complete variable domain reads GAGVSQSPRYKVAKRGQDVALRCDPISGHVSLFWYQQALGQGPEFLTYFQNEAQLDKSGLPSDRFFAERPEGSVSTLKIQRTQQEDSAVYLCASSTYWGQGVYEQYFGPGTRLTVT.